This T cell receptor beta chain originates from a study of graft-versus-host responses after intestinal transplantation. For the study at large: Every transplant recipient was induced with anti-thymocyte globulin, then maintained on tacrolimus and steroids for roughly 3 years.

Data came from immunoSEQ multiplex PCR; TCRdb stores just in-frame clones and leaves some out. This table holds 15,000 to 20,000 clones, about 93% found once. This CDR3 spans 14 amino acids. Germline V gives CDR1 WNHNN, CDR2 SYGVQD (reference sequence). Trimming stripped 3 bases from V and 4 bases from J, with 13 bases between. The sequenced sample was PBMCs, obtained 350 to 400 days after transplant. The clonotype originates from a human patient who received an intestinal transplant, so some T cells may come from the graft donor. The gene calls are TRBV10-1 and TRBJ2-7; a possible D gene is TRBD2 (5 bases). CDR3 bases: TGCGCCAGCAGTGACGGGGTCTTAGAGTACGAGCAGTACTTC. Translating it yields CASSDGVLEYEQYF.